The clone carrying this T cell receptor (beta chain) appeared a few times. Trimming removed 1 base from V and 3 bases from J, with 16 bases in between. This CDR3 spans 16 amino acids. The germline gives CDR1 MGHRA, CDR2 YSYEKL. The sample belongs to a study of cytomegalovirus exposure and HLA in healthy donors. The PCR used 60 Vbeta and 13 Jbeta primers. TCRdb's copy holds only in-frame clones and misses some; the assay was immunoSEQ multiplex PCR. The sample yields about 130,000 clones, more than 15% seen once. Sequenced: PBMCs. The chain uses TRBV4-1 and TRBJ2-7, with D perhaps matching TRBD2 (6 bases). The TCR sequence derives from a female donor in good health and CMV-seropositive. The CDR3 bases are TGCGCCAGCAGCCAAGGTCAACCGGGACTGCGCTACGAGCAGTACTTC. Its translation is CASSQGQPGLRYEQYF.